The 18 T cell receptor beta chains listed next were all sequenced from one sample in a study. Using its own MiXCR run on the 5' RACE reads, TCRdb lists one record per CDR3 protein. The repertoire holds approximately 12,000 distinct CDR3 sequences, with roughly half as singletons. The sample taken for sequencing was tumor-infiltrating naive CD4+ T cells sorted from the breast tumor. The subset is: naive CD4+ T cells, CD4+CD45RA+CD25-. The receptors stem from a female donor with breast cancer.

This clonotype appeared once. This chain links TRBV4-1 with TRBJ1-4, with a weak D call TRBD1 (6 bases). The length of the CDR3 is 15 residues. CDR1 and CDR2 (germline): MGHRA, YSYEKL. Trimming shortened V by 1 base and J by 8 bases, and 14 bases separated the two germline ends. CDR3 in DNA: TGCGCCAGCAGCCAAGCGGGGACAAGGGGGGAAAAACTGTTTTTT. It yields the protein CASSQAGTRGEKLFF.

The V call is TRBV4-2, the J call TRBJ2-2; D is ambiguous. This CDR3 has 12 amino acids. Per germline, CDR1 LGHNA and CDR2 YNFKEQ. The ends were cut back, 7 bases at V and 4 bases at J, with 7 bases in the middle. The CDR3 bases are TGTGCCAGCAATAGTGGCACCGGGGAGCTGTTTTTT. This translates into CASNSGTGELFF.

About this clonotype itself: The junction departs from germline at one end; a sequencing error may be responsible. The CDR3 loop reads CSVPGGLAGAGELSF. The CDR3, as DNA: TGCAGCGTCCCGGGCGGACTAGCGGGAGCTGGGGAGCTGTCTTTT. The chain has TRBV29-1 and TRBJ2-2, with TRBD2 matching 13 bases. Germline values: CDR1 SQVTM, CDR2 ANQGSEA. The CDR3 extends over 15 amino acids.

This clonotype occurred a few times. V is TRBV7-2 and J is TRBJ1-5, with 7 nucleotides matching TRBD1. The J segment lost 4 bases and the V segment lost 5 bases, leaving 8 bases of the junction unmatched. The CDR3 is made up of 15 amino acids. Germline values: CDR1 SGHTA, CDR2 FQGNSA. The CDR3 loop is CASSTRTGPNQPQHF. The DNA of the CDR3 is TGTGCCAGCAGCACCCGGACAGGACCTAATCAGCCCCAGCATTTT.

The chain uses TRBV15 and TRBJ2-7; the D is unclear. The CDR3 sequence is 15 residues long. Germline V gene data show CDR1 as LNHNV and CDR2 as YYDKDF (reference sequence). With 0 bases removed from V and 2 bases from J, the gap between germline ends came to 11 bases. The CDR3 coding sequence is TGTGCCACCAGCAGAGATCGGTGGGATGCCTACGAGCAGTACTTC. This gives the protein CATSRDRWDAYEQYF.

This chain links TRBV29-1 with TRBJ1-2; no reliable D call. Trimming removed 7 bases at V and 0 bases at J, with 6 bases between. This CDR3 has 11 residues. Germline V gene data show CDR1 as SQVTM and CDR2 as ANQGSEA. The DNA for the CDR3 is TGCAGCGCTGTTTCTAACTATGGCTACACCTTC. This sequence encodes CSAVSNYGYTF.

Comment on this clonotype: Its ends do not fully match the called genes, so a read error is possible. The chain combines TRBV7-7 with TRBJ2-5; D call uncertain. This CDR3 is built from 13 residues. Germline CDR1 and CDR2: SSHAT and FNYEAQ (reference sequence). The CDR3 DNA is TGTGCTAGCAGCAGGTTTAACCAAGAGACCCAGTACTTC. Its protein is CASSRFNQETQYF.

This clonotype has only a few counts. The V and J genes are TRBV20-1 and TRBJ2-3; no firm D call. Trimming took 1 base from V and 3 from J, leaving 14 bases between them. There are 15 residues in the CDR3. Germline V lookup: CDR1 DFQATT, CDR2 SNEGSKA (reference sequence). The CDR3 DNA is TGCAGTGCTAGAGTTGAGGAGTTCGTGACAGATACGCAGTATTTT. Translating it yields CSARVEEFVTDTQYF.

The V call is TRBV20-1, the J call TRBJ2-3; D ambiguous. V lost 6 bases and J 4 bases, leaving 20 bases between the germline ends. The CDR3 has 15 residues. Germline V CDR1 and CDR2: DFQATT, SNEGSKA (reference sequence). In DNA form, the CDR3 reads TGCAGTGCCCCCGGAGTTTTAAGGAGTTCAGATACGCAGTATTTT. It codes for CSAPGVLRSSDTQYF.

The chain recombines TRBV20-1 with TRBJ1-5; D possibly corresponds to TRBD1 (5 bases). Trimming removed 5 bases at V and 3 bases at J, with 11 bases between. The CDR3 consists of 13 residues. CDR1 and CDR2 from the germline V gene are DFQATT and SNEGSKA (reference sequence). The CDR3 region is CSARGLYNQPQHF. DNA for the CDR3: TGCAGTGCTCGGGGCCTTTACAATCAGCCCCAGCATTTT.

This clonotype has just a few counts. J is TRBJ2-5 and V is TRBV6-2 or TRBV6-3; D is unresolved. Germline V gene lookup returns CDR1 MNHEY and CDR2 SVGEGT. Trimming left V 5 bases short and J 9 bases short, with 19 bases between. This CDR3 comprises 14 residues. For the CDR3, the DNA is TGTGCCAGCAGTAACCCTGGGATCCCCATCGCCCAGTACTTC. It codes for CASSNPGIPIAQYF.

V and J are TRBV4-2 and TRBJ2-5; D is unresolved. Germline values: CDR1 LGHNA, CDR2 YNFKEQ. The germline V and J ends were trimmed by 1 base and 5 bases, with 8 bases remaining between them. The CDR3 contains 13 residues. In nucleotides, the CDR3 is TGTGCCAGCAGCCAAGCACCGCGCGAGACCCAGTACTTC. Translation gives CASSQAPRETQYF.

The chain couples TRBV30 to TRBJ2-7; D possibly corresponds to TRBD2 (5 bases). The germline CDR1 and CDR2 sequences are GTSNPN and SVGIG (reference sequence). Trimming shortened V by 2 bases and J by 2 bases, and 10 bases separated the two germline ends. The CDR3 is 13 amino acids. The DNA for the CDR3 is TGTGCCTGGAGTAACGGGGTGACCTACGAGCAGTACTTC. Its translation is CAWSNGVTYEQYF.

J is TRBJ2-1 and V is TRBV20-1, with TRBD2 identical over 8 bases. Germline CDR1 DFQATT, CDR2 SNEGSKA (reference sequence). This CDR3 is built from 14 residues. The J segment lost 6 bases and the V segment lost 3 bases, leaving 7 bases of the junction unmatched. DNA for the CDR3: TGCAGTGCTAGTTATTCTAGCGGGTTCAATGAGCAGTTCTTC. This translates into CSASYSSGFNEQFF.

This clonotype has just a few counts. The chain couples TRBV25-1 to TRBJ2-3; D is possibly TRBD1 or TRBD2 (5 bases each). CDR3 length equals 13 residues. Trimming removed 1 base at V and 9 bases at J, with 11 bases between. Looked up from germline, CDR1 is MGHDK and CDR2 is SYGVNS. The CDR3 DNA is TGTGCCAGCAGTGAATTCGGGGCTAGAACGCAGTATTTT. Amino acid sequence: CASSEFGARTQYF.

The table lists this clonotype with a count of one. The chain uses TRBV7-2 and TRBJ1-5; no clear D. This CDR3 comprises 13 residues. CDR1 and CDR2 from the germline V gene are SGHTA and FQGNSA. Trimming stripped 1 base from V and 6 bases from J, with 7 bases between. DNA of the CDR3: TGTGCCAGCAGCTTAGGGGATTTTCAGCCCCAGCATTTT. Translated, it gives CASSLGDFQPQHF.

The CDR3 sequence: CASSSGPGTSEQFF. CDR3 DNA: TGTGCCAGCAGTTCCGGACCAGGGACTAGCGAGCAGTTCTTC. The genes are TRBV6-6 and TRBJ2-1, with 9 positions matching TRBD2. The CDR3 sequence is 14 residues long. The trim removed 4 bases at V and 10 bases at J, leaving 8 bases unmatched. The germline gives CDR1 MNHNY, CDR2 SVGAGI (reference sequence).

This clonotype was recorded a few times. The CDR3 DNA sequence: TGTGCCAGCAGCGTTAGTGATGAGCAGTTCTTC. This sequence encodes CASSVSDEQFF. The V gene is TRBV7-8, the J gene TRBJ2-1; D gene uncertain. V was trimmed by 5 bases and J by 8 bases, leaving 7 bases between them. Germline CDR1 and CDR2: SGHVS and FQNEAQ. The CDR3 loop spans 11 amino acids.